This section outlines one T cell receptor (beta chain) sequence together with its context. The data were obtained in a study of T cells in Graves' hyperthyroidism and ophthalmopathy. RNA transcripts served as the template for amplifying TCR beta CDR3 regions. In the first-round RT-PCR of the TCR CDR3, the HTBI primer set was used. MiXCR, run by TCRdb on the multiplex PCR reads, gives a single entry per CDR3 protein. The repertoire holds about 500,000 distinct CDR3 sequences, with around 50% as singletons. V gave up 4 bases and J gave up 5 bases; unmatched junction bases: 10. There are 16 residues in the CDR3. CDR1 is SNHLY and CDR2 is FYNNEI in the germline V gene.

This chain joins TRBV2 and TRBJ2-2; 7 nucleotides align to TRBD1. This sequence originates from an adult woman with Graves' disease, either hyperthyroidism or ophthalmopathy (not recorded which). The sequenced material came from peripheral blood or thyroid tissue (not recorded which). In DNA, the CDR3 is TGTGCCAGCAGTGCCCAACAGGGGCCCAGAACCGGGGAGCTGTTTTTT. This translates into CASSAQQGPRTGELFF.